Sequencing of this T cell receptor beta chain was carried out in a study of blood T cells in healthy people across ages. Findings and limits, study-wide: With donor CMV status unknown, expanded clonotype changes were possibly confounded. A roughly linear fall in TCR beta diversity per million T cells was seen with increasing age.

The authors ran a second PCR of about 6 to 11 cycles using a sample-barcoded 5' primer and a J-beta primer mix. Tagging of each cDNA molecule was performed by a template-switch adaptor with 12 random nucleotides. TCRdb processed the 5' RACE reads anew with MiXCR; each CDR3 protein has one entry. The sample shows over a million distinct CDR3 sequences, around 55% of them seen only once. CDR3 length: 15 residues. From germline, CDR1 is SGHAT and CDR2 FQNNGV. The V and J ends lost 5 bases and 2 bases respectively, with 14 bases between them. On this clonotype: Its target is unknown.

The chain couples TRBV11-2 to TRBJ2-3; D is uncertain. The sequence came from a man younger than 30 in good health. The material sequenced was blood. CDR3 sequence (DNA): TGTGCCAGCAGCCCCCCCGGGCGGTTCACAGATACGCAGTATTTT. Protein product: CASSPPGRFTDTQYF.